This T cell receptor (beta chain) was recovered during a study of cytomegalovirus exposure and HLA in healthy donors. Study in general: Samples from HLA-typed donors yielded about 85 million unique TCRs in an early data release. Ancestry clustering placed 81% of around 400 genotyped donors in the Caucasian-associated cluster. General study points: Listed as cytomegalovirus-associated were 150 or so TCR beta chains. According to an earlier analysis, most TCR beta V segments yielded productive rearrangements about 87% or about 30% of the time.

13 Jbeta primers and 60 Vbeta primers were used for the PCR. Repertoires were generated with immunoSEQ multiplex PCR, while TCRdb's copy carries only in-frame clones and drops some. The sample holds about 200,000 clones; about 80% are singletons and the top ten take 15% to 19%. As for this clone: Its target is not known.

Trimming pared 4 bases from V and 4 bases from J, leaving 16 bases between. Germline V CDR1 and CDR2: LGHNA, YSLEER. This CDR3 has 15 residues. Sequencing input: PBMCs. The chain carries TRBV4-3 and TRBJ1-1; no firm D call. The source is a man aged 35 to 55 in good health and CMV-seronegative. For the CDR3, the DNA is TGCGCCAGCAGCCCGGACGCACGCGGGGTCACTGAAGCTTTCTTT. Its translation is CASSPDARGVTEAFF.